The 30 T cell receptor beta chains below come from one sample, sequenced in a study of cytomegalovirus exposure and HLA in healthy donors. The PCR made use of 60 Vbeta and 13 Jbeta primers. Sequencing used immunoSEQ multiplex PCR; TCRdb keeps in-frame clones, though not all of them. The sample has roughly 140,000 clones; about 60% are singletons. The source material was PBMCs. The receptors stem from a woman aged 60 to 75 in good health and CMV-seropositive.

The chain uses TRBV29-1 and TRBJ2-6; no clear D. The CDR3 is 15 residues long. The V gene's germline CDR1 is SQVTM and CDR2 ANQGSEA. V was pared by 5 bases and J by 0 bases, with 11 bases between. For the CDR3, the DNA is TGCAGCGTTCATACCCGCGCCTCTGGGGCCAACGTCCTGACTTTC. Amino acids: CSVHTRASGANVLTF.

The chain employs TRBV28 and TRBJ2-7; 8 bases line up with TRBD2. Trimming at V came to 6 bases and at J to 4 bases, leaving 8 bases not matched to a gene. CDR1 MDHEN and CDR2 SYDVKM come from the germline V gene. This CDR3 has 14 amino acids. The CDR3 region has the DNA TGTGCCAGCAGGGGCGGGAGGATTGCGTACGAGCAGTACTTC. This codes for CASRGGRIAYEQYF.

This clone has only one observation. V gene TRBV18 combines with J gene TRBJ1-3; D not certain. This CDR3 has 16 residues. Trimming left V 5 bases short and J 2 bases short, with 16 bases between. Germline CDR1 and CDR2: KGHSH and LQKENI. CDR3 bases: TGTGCCAGCTCAGAATCTCCCCTCTGGCCTGGAAACACCATATATTTT. As protein: CASSESPLWPGNTIYF.

The V gene is TRBV7-3, the J gene TRBJ1-1, with 8 bases aligning to TRBD1. Unmatched junction bases numbered 5, after V lost 5 bases and J lost 3 bases. The CDR3 loop spans 14 amino acids. CDR1 and CDR2 (germline): SGHTA, FQGTGA. The CDR3 loop is CASSPGQGDTEAFF. CDR3 nucleotide sequence: TGTGCCAGCAGCCCCGGACAGGGAGACACTGAAGCTTTCTTT.

The CDR3 spells CASSPSLGGNTEAFF. CDR3 in DNA: TGTGCCAGCAGCCCCAGCTTGGGGGGGAACACTGAAGCTTTCTTT. V is TRBV28 and J is TRBJ1-1, with D perhaps matching TRBD1 (5 bases). This CDR3 contains 15 residues. Between the trimmed V and J ends, which lost 6 bases and 1 base, there was a span of 15 bases. CDR1 and CDR2 from the germline V gene are MDHEN and SYDVKM.

The genes are TRBV2 and TRBJ2-5, with D maybe TRBD2 (5 bases). The CDR3 sequence is 16 residues long. Germline assignment: CDR1 SNHLY and CDR2 FYNNEI. V was trimmed by 2 bases and J by 2 bases, leaving 15 bases between them. The CDR3 coding sequence is TGTGCCAGCAGTGAAAGACGTCGAGCGGCGCAAGAGACCCAGTACTTC. Translated, it gives CASSERRRAAQETQYF.

This rearrangement joins TRBV6-5 to TRBJ1-6; TRBD1 might be the D (5 bases). The V gene's germline CDR1 is MNHEY and CDR2 SVGAGI. The CDR3 loop spans 15 amino acids. V lost 0 bases, J lost 9 bases, and 12 bases lay in between. The CDR3, as DNA: TGTGCCAGCAGTTACTCGTCGCAGGGAGGTTCACCCCTCCACTTT. This sequence encodes CASSYSSQGGSPLHF.

On this clone: One junction end disagrees with the germline gene, perhaps due to a read error. This rearrangement joins TRBV28 to TRBJ2-7; possibly TRBD1 for D (6 bases). This CDR3 contains 12 residues. CDR1 is MDHEN and CDR2 is SYDVKM in the germline V gene. In DNA, the CDR3 is TGTGCCAGCAGTTGGGGGCTGGGCGAGCGGTACTTC. Its translation is CASSWGLGERYF. The variable domain in full, with the rest retrieved from reference TRBV28 and TRBJ2-7, is DVKVTQSSRYLVKRTGEKVFLECVQDMDHENMFWYRQDPGLGLRLIYFSYDVKMKEKGDIPEGYSVSREKKERFSLILESASTNQTSMYLCASSWGLGERYFGPGTRLTVT.

V and J are TRBV7-2 and TRBJ2-5, with D maybe TRBD2 (6 bases). The CDR3 covers 13 residues. The germline V gene has CDR1 SGHTA and CDR2 FQGNSA. V was pared by 7 bases and J by 4 bases, with 13 bases between. The CDR3, as DNA: TGTGCCAGCACTTGGGGTAGCGGAGAGACCCAGTACTTC. Protein product: CASTWGSGETQYF.

This chain joins TRBV29-1 and TRBJ2-1; TRBD2 matches 7 bases. CDR1 and CDR2 (germline): SQVTM, ANQGSEA. This CDR3 is 17 amino acids long. The J segment lost 4 bases and the V segment lost 2 bases, leaving 14 bases of the junction unmatched. CDR3 in amino acids: CSVESSGGGILYNEQFF. As DNA, the CDR3 is TGCAGCGTTGAAAGCTCTGGGGGAGGGATACTTTACAATGAGCAGTTCTTC.

The rearrangement joins TRBV18 to TRBJ2-1; D is perhaps TRBD2 (5 bases). Trimming took 3 bases from V and 2 from J, leaving 17 bases between them. Germline V gives CDR1 KGHSH, CDR2 LQKENI. This CDR3 comprises 17 residues. The CDR3: CASSPEWLAQAYNEQFF. The CDR3, as DNA: TGTGCCAGCTCACCTGAATGGCTAGCTCAGGCCTACAATGAGCAGTTCTTC.

The chain employs TRBV29-1 and TRBJ1-2; 9 bases align to TRBD1. CDR3 length equals 12 residues. Germline values: CDR1 SQVTM, CDR2 ANQGSEA. The trim removed 5 bases at V and 4 bases at J, leaving 2 bases unmatched. The CDR3 loop reads CSVYRGLYGYTF. The CDR3 DNA is TGCAGCGTTTACAGGGGGCTCTATGGCTACACCTTC.

To note about this clone: One end of the junction does not line up with germline, which may come from a read error. Different DNA sequences within this sample yield the same CDR3. The gene calls are TRBV4-3 and TRBJ2-1; 10 bases map to TRBD1. The CDR3 totals 17 residues. Germline V gene data show CDR1 as LGHNA and CDR2 as YSLEER. In nucleotides, the CDR3 is TGCGCCAGTAGCCAAGAGACAGGGGGCGTGAATTACAATGAGCAGTTCTTC. It encodes CASSQETGGVNYNEQFF.

J is TRBJ2-2 and V is TRBV7-3; TRBD1 might be the D (6 bases). The V end was cut by 6 bases, the J end by 2 bases, with 10 bases between. Germline V gene lookup returns CDR1 SGHTA and CDR2 FQGTGA. The CDR3 has 14 residues. The CDR3: CASRLQGNTGELFF. CDR3 DNA: TGTGCCAGCAGACTACAGGGTAACACCGGGGAGCTGTTTTTT.

In its sample, this clone was seen a few times. The V call is TRBV20-1, the J call TRBJ1-2; D is ambiguous. The CDR3 length is 11 residues. From germline, CDR1 is DFQATT and CDR2 SNEGSKA (reference sequence). With 3 bases removed from V and 2 bases from J, the gap between germline ends came to 4 bases. The DNA for the CDR3 is TGCAGTGCTAGTGGCAACTATGGCTACACCTTC. Its translation is CSASGNYGYTF.

This clone was found once. This chain links TRBV28 with TRBJ1-2, with 10 bases lining up with TRBD1. The CDR3 runs 15 residues. V was pared by 5 bases and J by 4 bases, with 7 bases of the junction left unmatched. Looked up from germline, CDR1 is MDHEN and CDR2 is SYDVKM. The CDR3 loop is CASSRPGTGVYGYTF. The CDR3 DNA reads as TGTGCCAGCAGTCGCCCCGGGACAGGGGTCTATGGCTACACCTTC.

V and J are TRBV10-3 and TRBJ2-5; no reliable D call. The closer fit of TRBJ2-7 to the DNA end suggests the J call may be wrong. CDR3 size: 15 residues. Germline V CDR1 and CDR2: ENHRY, SYGVKD. The CDR3 protein is CAISESTHVSYEQYF. The CDR3 DNA reads TGTGCCATCAGTGAGTCGACTCATGTCTCCTACGAGCAGTACTTC.

This chain connects TRBV5-1 to TRBJ2-1, with D possibly matching TRBD2 (6 bases). Trimming shortened V by 4 bases and J by 2 bases, and 13 bases separated the two germline ends. The CDR3 totals 15 residues. CDR1 and CDR2 from the germline V gene are SGHRS and YFSETQ. CDR3 sequence reads: CASSLTGTPYNEQFF. The CDR3 nucleotides are TGCGCCAGCAGCCTGACCGGGACTCCCTACAATGAGCAGTTCTTC. The full variable domain, rest sourced from reference TRBV5-1 and TRBJ2-1, is KAGVTQTPRYLIKTRGQQVTLSCSPISGHRSVSWYQQTPGQGLQFLFEYFSETQRNKGNFPGRFSGRQFSNSRSEMNVSTLELGDSALYLCASSLTGTPYNEQFFGPGTRLTVL.

The gene calls are TRBV5-1 and TRBJ2-3, with 9 bases lining up with TRBD1. Germline assignment: CDR1 SGHRS and CDR2 YFSETQ. V was clipped by 2 bases and J by 5 bases; unmatched bases: 9. This CDR3 is 16 amino acids long. In nucleotides, the CDR3 is TGCGCCAGCAGCTTTTTTACAGGGGGCGCGAAAGATACGCAGTATTTT. It translates to CASSFFTGGAKDTQYF.

The CDR3 DNA follows: TGTGCCAGCAGTGAATTGAGGACAGTCCAAGAGACCCAGTACTTC. This gives the protein CASSELRTVQETQYF. The chain uses TRBV25-1 and TRBJ2-5; the D gene is possibly TRBD1 (6 bases). Trimming left V 1 base short and J 1 base short, with 10 bases between. The V gene's germline CDR1 is MGHDK and CDR2 SYGVNS. There are 15 residues in the CDR3.

The chain employs TRBV7-2 and TRBJ2-1, with 7 positions matching TRBD2. The V gene's germline CDR1 is SGHTA and CDR2 FQGNSA. The ends lost 4 bases at V and 7 bases at J; junction bases unmatched: 10. There are 15 residues in the CDR3. This CDR3 reads CASSSTLRRGNEQFF. The CDR3 nucleotides read TGTGCCAGCAGCTCCACCCTCAGGCGGGGGAATGAGCAGTTCTTC.

The V call is TRBV30, the J call TRBJ1-1; TRBD1 matches 8 bases. Germline values: CDR1 GTSNPN, CDR2 SVGIG (reference sequence). The CDR3 runs to 13 residues. The junction had 8 bases not matched to a gene; V was cut back by 8 bases and J by 3 bases. CDR3 sequence reads: CALSKTGDTEAFF. The CDR3 DNA reads as TGTGCCCTCTCAAAGACAGGGGACACTGAAGCTTTCTTT.

This rearrangement joins TRBV5-1 to TRBJ2-7; D is unclear. Trimming stripped 1 base from V and 5 bases from J, with 13 bases between. This CDR3 spans 14 amino acids. Germline CDR1 and CDR2: SGHRS and YFSETQ. The CDR3 reads CASSLLQSVNEQYF. Here the CDR3 DNA reads TGCGCCAGCAGCTTGCTCCAGTCTGTAAACGAGCAGTACTTC. Variable domain in full (rest from reference TRBV5-1 and TRBJ2-7): KAGVTQTPRYLIKTRGQQVTLSCSPISGHRSVSWYQQTPGQGLQFLFEYFSETQRNKGNFPGRFSGRQFSNSRSEMNVSTLELGDSALYLCASSLLQSVNEQYFGPGTRLTVT.

This clone has a single count. At one end, the junction sequence differs from germline, possibly due to a read error. The chain has TRBV28 and TRBJ1-4; no reliable D call. Germline assignment: CDR1 MDHEN and CDR2 SYDVKM. CDR3 length: 14 residues. CDR3 protein: CASSTTNQPGGPLF. The CDR3 nucleotides read TGTGCCAGCAGTACCACAAACCAACCGGGAGGGCCCCTTTTT.

The chain recombines TRBV9 with TRBJ2-3; 15 bases map to TRBD2. V shed 4 bases, J shed 3 bases, and the junction held 15 bases outside the gene matches. Germline assignment: CDR1 SGDLS and CDR2 YYNGEE. CDR3 length: 20 residues. Written as DNA, the CDR3 is TGTGCCAGCAGCCTGAAAGGGACTAGCGGGAGGTTGGGAGGTACAGATACGCAGTATTTT. Translating gives CASSLKGTSGRLGGTDTQYF. Drawing the rest from reference TRBV9 and TRBJ2-3, the complete variable domain is DSGVTQTPKHLITATGQRVTLRCSPRSGDLSVYWYQQSLDQGLQFLIQYYNGEERAKGNILERFSAQQFPDLHSELNLSSLELGDSALYFCASSLKGTSGRLGGTDTQYFGPGTRLTVL.

The chain combines TRBV5-1 with TRBJ2-2, with TRBD1 matching over 11 bases. The CDR3 has 17 residues. Germline loops: CDR1 SGHRS, CDR2 YFSETQ. Trimming removed 1 base from V and 5 bases from J; junction bases left unmatched: 7. The DNA of the CDR3 is TGCGCCAGCAGCTTGATCTCTGGGACAGGGGGAACCGGGGAGCTGTTTTTT. This gives the protein CASSLISGTGGTGELFF.

The V call is TRBV6-1, the J call TRBJ2-7; a weak D match, TRBD2 (6 bases). Trimming shortened V by 8 bases and J by 1 base, and 18 bases separated the two germline ends. The CDR3 runs to 15 residues. Germline values: CDR1 MNHNS, CDR2 SASEGT. CDR3 sequence reads: CASDELAEGSYEQYF. CDR3 nucleotides: TGTGCCAGCGACGAGTTAGCGGAGGGGTCCTACGAGCAGTACTTC.

V is TRBV5-1 and J is TRBJ1-2; TRBD1 matches 7 bases. The CDR3 extends over 15 amino acids. Germline CDR1 is SGHRS and CDR2 is YFSETQ. J was trimmed by 3 bases and V by 0 bases; bases with no gene match: 5. Written as DNA, the CDR3 is TGCGCCAGCAGCTTGGGACAGGGTATCTACTATGGCTACACCTTC. Protein: CASSLGQGIYYGYTF.

The chain is built from TRBV29-1 and TRBJ1-1; D is possibly TRBD1 (5 bases). Trimming took 5 bases from V and 4 from J, leaving 14 bases between them. The CDR3 contains 13 residues. Germline CDR1 reads SQVTM; CDR2 reads ANQGSEA. The CDR3 DNA follows: TGCAGCGTTTTGGGGGGGACGGTCACTGAAGCTTTCTTT. Amino acid sequence: CSVLGGTVTEAFF. The whole variable domain, remainder taken from reference TRBV29-1 and TRBJ1-1, is SAVISQKPSRDICQRGTSLTIQCQVDSQVTMMFWYRQQPGQSLTLIATANQGSEATYESGFVIDKFPISRPNLTFSTLTVSNMSPEDSSIYLCSVLGGTVTEAFFGQGTRLTVV.

The chain has TRBV2 and TRBJ2-7; TRBD1 matches at 9 bases. The CDR3 covers 15 residues. V dropped 2 bases and J dropped 3; count of bases not matched to a gene: 5. The germline CDR1 and CDR2 sequences are SNHLY and FYNNEI. CDR3 bases: TGTGCCAGCAGTGAATATGGGACAGGGCTCTACGAGCAGTACTTC. Amino acid sequence: CASSEYGTGLYEQYF. Complete variable domain (other parts from reference TRBV2 and TRBJ2-7): EPEVTQTPSHQVTQMGQEVILRCVPISNHLYFYWYRQILGQKVEFLVSFYNNEISEKSEIFDDQFSVERPDGSNFTLKIRSTKLEDSAMYFCASSEYGTGLYEQYFGPGTRLTVT.